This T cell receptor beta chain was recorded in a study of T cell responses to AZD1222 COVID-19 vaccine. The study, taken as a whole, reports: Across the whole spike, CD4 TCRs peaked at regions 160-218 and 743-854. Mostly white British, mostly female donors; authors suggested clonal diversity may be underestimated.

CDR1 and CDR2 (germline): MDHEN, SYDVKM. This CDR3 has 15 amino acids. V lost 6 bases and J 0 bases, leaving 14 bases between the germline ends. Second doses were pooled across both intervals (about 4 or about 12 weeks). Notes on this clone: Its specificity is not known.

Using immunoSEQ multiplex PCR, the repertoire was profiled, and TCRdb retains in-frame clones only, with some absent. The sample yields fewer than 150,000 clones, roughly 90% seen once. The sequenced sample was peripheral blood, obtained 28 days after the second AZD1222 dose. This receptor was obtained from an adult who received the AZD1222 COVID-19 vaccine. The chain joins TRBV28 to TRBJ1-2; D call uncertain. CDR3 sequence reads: CASRFRARTNYGYTF. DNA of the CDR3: TGTGCCAGCAGGTTCCGCGCGCGAACTAACTATGGCTACACCTTC.